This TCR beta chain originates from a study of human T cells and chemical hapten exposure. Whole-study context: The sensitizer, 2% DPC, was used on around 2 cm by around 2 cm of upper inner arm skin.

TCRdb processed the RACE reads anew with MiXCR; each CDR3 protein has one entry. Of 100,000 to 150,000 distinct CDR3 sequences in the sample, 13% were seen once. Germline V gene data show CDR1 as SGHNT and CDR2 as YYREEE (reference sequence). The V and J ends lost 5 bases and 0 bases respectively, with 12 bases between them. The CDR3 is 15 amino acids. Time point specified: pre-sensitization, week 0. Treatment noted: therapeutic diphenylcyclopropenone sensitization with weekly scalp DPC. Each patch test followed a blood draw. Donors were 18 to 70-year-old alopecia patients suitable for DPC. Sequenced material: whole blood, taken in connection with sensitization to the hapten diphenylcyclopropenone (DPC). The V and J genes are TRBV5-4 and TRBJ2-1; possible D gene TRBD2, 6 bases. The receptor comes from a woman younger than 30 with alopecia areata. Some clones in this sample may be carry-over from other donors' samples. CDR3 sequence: CASREGLSSYNEQFF. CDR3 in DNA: TGTGCCAGCAGGGAGGGGCTTTCCTCCTACAATGAGCAGTTCTTC.